Following are 24 T cell receptor beta chains from one sample sequenced in a study of blood T cell repertoires in COVID-19. The protocol was immunoSEQ multiplex PCR, while the TCRdb copy is restricted to in-frame clones and leaves out a portion. This table holds roughly 260,000 clones, 91% found once. Sequences were obtained from peripheral blood. These receptors were obtained from a person under 35 with COVID-19, enrolled during active disease.

The rearrangement uses TRBV27 and TRBJ1-2; D uncertain. Trimming shortened V by 0 bases and J by 4 bases, and 9 bases separated the two germline ends. This CDR3 has 14 residues. The germline V gene has CDR1 MNHEY and CDR2 SMNVEV (reference sequence). In nucleotides, the CDR3 is TGTGCCAGCAGTTTATCTGGACTCCTCTATGGCTACACCTTC. It encodes CASSLSGLLYGYTF.

This clone turned up a few times. The V call is TRBV12-3 or TRBV12-4, the J call TRBJ1-1; D gene unclear. V dropped 2 bases and J dropped 7 bases, with 5 bases sitting between them. CDR3 size: 11 residues. The CDR3 nucleotides read TGTGCCAGCAGTTTATACGGTGAAGCTTTCTTT. Translating gives CASSLYGEAFF.

The chain recombines TRBV28 with TRBJ2-2, with TRBD1 as a possible D gene (5 bases). Germline CDR1 reads MDHEN; CDR2 reads SYDVKM. Trimming took off 5 bases at V and 4 bases at J, with 14 bases between the two ends. The CDR3 covers 15 residues. CDR3 DNA: TGTGCCAGCAGTACATGGGGCCTAACCACCGGGGAGCTGTTTTTT. Amino acids: CASSTWGLTTGELFF.

The V and J genes are TRBV14 and TRBJ2-3, with D possibly being TRBD2 (5 bases). The CDR3 runs 16 residues. CDR1 is SGHDN and CDR2 is FVKESK in the germline V gene. V was pared by 0 bases and J by 6 bases, with 16 bases between. This chain's CDR3 is CASSQDTFRGWDTQYF. CDR3 nucleotide sequence: TGTGCCAGCAGCCAAGATACGTTCCGGGGATGGGATACGCAGTATTTT.

V gene TRBV14 combines with J gene TRBJ2-1, with 9 bases fitting TRBD1. In germline, CDR1 is SGHDN, CDR2 FVKESK. V dropped 1 base and J dropped 4; count of bases not matched to a gene: 8. The CDR3 runs 17 residues. The CDR3 nucleotides are TGTGCCAGCAGCCAAGGTGGGGGGACAGGGCTTTACAATGAGCAGTTCTTC. Translation: CASSQGGGTGLYNEQFF.

The CDR3 DNA reads as TGTGCCACCCGACAGGGCGGAAAACTGTTTTTT. This translates into CATRQGGKLFF. The rearrangement links TRBV2 to TRBJ1-4, with 7 positions matching TRBD1. The CDR3 is 11 amino acids. The germline V gene encodes CDR1 SNHLY and CDR2 FYNNEI. After removal of 10 bases from V and 10 bases from J, the junction contained 6 bases not matched to a gene.

This sequence joins TRBV6-6 and TRBJ1-1; tentative D call: TRBD1 (5 bases). This CDR3 is built from 15 residues. V dropped 6 bases and J dropped 6 bases, with 20 bases sitting between them. Germline assignment: CDR1 MNHNY and CDR2 SVGAGI (reference sequence). The CDR3 loop is CASSYPGGFVAEAFF. The CDR3 DNA reads as TGTGCCAGCAGCTATCCGGGGGGGTTCGTCGCTGAAGCTTTCTTT.

J is TRBJ1-4 and V is TRBV2; no firm D call. The CDR3 is 13 residues long. CDR1 and CDR2 from the germline V gene are SNHLY and FYNNEI. Deletions cut 7 bases from V and 3 bases from J, with 9 bases between. The CDR3 here is CASIWAANEKLFF. DNA of the CDR3: TGTGCCAGCATCTGGGCAGCTAATGAAAAACTGTTTTTT.

V is TRBV5-6 and J is TRBJ2-5; D not resolved. There are 15 residues in the CDR3. CDR1 is SGHDT, CDR2 YYEEEE, per germline. Trimming left V 0 bases short and J 0 bases short, with 9 bases between. The CDR3 loop reads CASSLVAEYQETQYF. Written as DNA, the CDR3 is TGTGCCAGCAGCTTGGTTGCGGAGTACCAAGAGACCCAGTACTTC.

The chain employs TRBV5-1 and TRBJ2-3; TRBD2 might be the D (6 bases). The CDR3 consists of 15 residues. From germline, CDR1 is SGHRS and CDR2 YFSETQ. V lost 0 bases and J lost 0, with 8 bases in between. The CDR3 loop is CASSLVLASTDTQYF. The CDR3 DNA follows: TGCGCCAGCAGCTTGGTTCTAGCGAGCACAGATACGCAGTATTTT.

The rearrangement uses TRBV4-3 and TRBJ1-1; TRBD1 agrees at 8 bases. CDR1 is LGHNA, CDR2 YSLEER, per germline. This CDR3 is built from 17 residues. Unmatched junction bases numbered 13, after V lost 4 bases and J lost 3 bases. The CDR3 spells CASSPAQGGYGDTEAFF. CDR3 bases: TGCGCCAGCAGCCCAGCACAGGGGGGGTATGGGGACACTGAAGCTTTCTTT.

This chain joins TRBV11-2 and TRBJ1-1; TRBD1 is a possible D gene (6 bases). Between the trimmed V and J ends, which lost 5 bases and 4 bases, there was a span of 8 bases. This CDR3 is 12 amino acids long. Germline CDR1 and CDR2: SGHAT and FQNNGV. The CDR3 is CASSLRGTEAFF. The CDR3 nucleotides are TGTGCCAGCAGCCTCAGGGGCACTGAAGCTTTCTTT.

This chain connects TRBV9 to TRBJ2-1; TRBD1 matches at 8 bases. The CDR3 totals 14 residues. V was pared by 3 bases and J by 5 bases, with 4 bases of the junction left unmatched. Germline V lookup: CDR1 SGDLS, CDR2 YYNGEE. The CDR3 is CASSAGGVNNEQFF. CDR3 nucleotide sequence: TGTGCCAGCAGCGCAGGGGGCGTTAACAATGAGCAGTTCTTC. Combining the CDR3 with reference TRBV9 and TRBJ2-1 gives the whole variable domain DSGVTQTPKHLITATGQRVTLRCSPRSGDLSVYWYQQSLDQGLQFLIQYYNGEERAKGNILERFSAQQFPDLHSELNLSSLELGDSALYFCASSAGGVNNEQFFGPGTRLTVL.

This clone was detected only once. The gene calls are TRBV5-6 and TRBJ2-7; TRBD2 agrees at 8 bases. The germline V gene has CDR1 SGHDT and CDR2 YYEEEE. The CDR3 totals 14 residues. With 5 bases clipped from V and 7 bases from J, the junction kept 11 bases outside the gene matches. The CDR3 sequence is CASSSAGDVLEQYF. CDR3 in DNA: TGTGCCAGCAGTTCAGCGGGGGACGTCCTGGAGCAGTACTTC.

The count of this clone is one. The V gene is TRBV6-1, the J gene TRBJ1-5, with TRBD1 matching over 7 bases. J gave up 1 base and V 2 bases, and 5 bases lay outside the gene matches. The CDR3 covers 16 residues. Germline values: CDR1 MNHNS, CDR2 SASEGT. The CDR3 DNA reads TGTGCCAGCAGTGAATTACAGGGGTTGAGCAATCAGCCCCAGCATTTT. It is translated as CASSELQGLSNQPQHF.

The genes are TRBV5-8 and TRBJ2-2; the D is unclear. CDR3 length: 12 residues. Germline CDR1 reads SGHTS; CDR2 reads YDEGEE. Deletions cut 3 bases from V and 3 bases from J, with 3 bases between. The CDR3 DNA sequence: TGTGCCAGCAGCTACTACACCGGGGAGCTGTTTTTT. The encoded protein is CASSYYTGELFF.

This sequence joins TRBV30 and TRBJ1-5; D might be TRBD1 (6 bases). Germline CDR1 is GTSNPN and CDR2 is SVGIG (reference sequence). The germline V and J ends were trimmed by 2 bases and 8 bases, with 13 bases remaining between them. The CDR3 sequence is 13 residues long. The CDR3 reads CAWSSGDGEPQHF. The CDR3 bases are TGTGCCTGGAGTTCAGGGGATGGCGAGCCCCAGCATTTT.

J is TRBJ1-2 and V is TRBV13; D is perhaps TRBD1 (6 bases). Germline V gene lookup returns CDR1 PRHDT and CDR2 FYEKMQ (reference sequence). V was cut by 0 bases and J by 2 bases, with 13 bases left in between. The CDR3 is 16 amino acids. Here the CDR3 DNA reads TGTGCCAGCAGCTTAGGCGGAGGTACAGGGAACTATGGCTACACCTTC. Residues: CASSLGGGTGNYGYTF.

The chain carries TRBV27 and TRBJ2-2; 7 bases map to TRBD2. V gave up 2 bases and J gave up 5 bases; unmatched junction bases: 8. Germline V gene data show CDR1 as MNHEY and CDR2 as SMNVEV (reference sequence). The CDR3 loop spans 16 amino acids. The CDR3 DNA sequence: TGTGCCAGCAGTTTAGGTGGGAGGGCCTTGACCGGGGAGCTGTTTTTT. Translation gives CASSLGGRALTGELFF.

This clone was observed once. V usage is TRBV7-9 and J usage is TRBJ1-2; 9 positions match TRBD1. In germline, CDR1 is SEHNR, CDR2 FQNEAQ (reference sequence). With V trimmed by 6 bases and J by 7 bases, 15 bases remained unmatched. The CDR3 totals 16 residues. CDR3 coding DNA: TGTGCCAGCAGTCTTACGACCGGGACAGGGAGGTTTGGCTACACCTTC. Protein product: CASSLTTGTGRFGYTF.

This clone was found once. The chain couples TRBV3-1 (or the pseudogene TRBV3-2) to TRBJ2-5; 7 nucleotides align to TRBD2. V trimming: 0 bases; J trimming: 2 bases; junction bases outside the gene matches: 12. Germline assignment: CDR1 LGHDT and CDR2 YNNKEL (reference sequence). This CDR3 spans 18 amino acids. As DNA, the CDR3 is TGTGCCAGCAGCCAAGATAAGTCCCCGGGACTACTTCAAGAGACCCAGTACTTC. Translation gives CASSQDKSPGLLQETQYF.

CDR3 residues: CASSQAPGQAYEQYF. CDR3 nucleotides: TGTGCCAGCAGCCAAGCCCCGGGACAGGCCTACGAGCAGTACTTC. This chain joins TRBV3-1 (or the pseudogene TRBV3-2) and TRBJ2-7; 8 bases align to TRBD1. Per the germline V gene, CDR1 is LGHDT and CDR2 is YNNKEL (reference sequence). Losses at the gene ends were 1 base for V and 2 bases for J; bases not matched to a gene: 4. The CDR3 length is 15 residues.

The chain links TRBV10-3 to TRBJ2-1; 9 nucleotides line up with TRBD1. V dropped 5 bases and J dropped 8; count of bases not matched to a gene: 7. The CDR3 runs 14 residues. CDR1 and CDR2 (germline): ENHRY, SYGVKD. CDR3 sequence: CAISSRTGEDEQFF. The CDR3 DNA sequence: TGTGCCATCAGTTCCCGGACAGGGGAGGATGAGCAGTTCTTC.

The V gene is TRBV7-9, the J gene TRBJ1-6, with 9 bases that match TRBD1. This CDR3 spans 16 amino acids. With 1 base clipped from V and 7 bases from J, the junction kept 5 bases outside the gene matches. Germline-derived CDR1 and CDR2 are SEHNR and FQNEAQ (reference sequence). The CDR3 here is CASSLGGTGKNSPLHF. The CDR3 bases are TGTGCCAGCAGCTTAGGGGGGACAGGGAAAAATTCACCCCTCCACTTT. Full variable domain (outside the CDR3, taken from reference TRBV7-9 and TRBJ1-6): DTGVSQNPRHKITKRGQNVTFRCDPISEHNRLYWYRQTLGQGPEFLTYFQNEAQLEKSRLLSDRFSAERPKGSFSTLEIQRTEQGDSAMYLCASSLGGTGKNSPLHFGNGTRLTVT.